Below, 25 T cell receptor beta chains from the same sample are listed, as sequenced in a study of shared clonotypes between healthy human individuals. Generated by immunoSEQ multiplex PCR, the TCRdb table keeps only in-frame clones and is missing some. The table has over 75,000 clones, 60% to 75% seen once. The sample was memory CD8+ T cells sorted from blood. The subset: CD45RO+ cells pooled with CCR7-negative TemRA cells. These receptors were collected from a man younger than 45 in good health.

This clone came up a few times. The chain recombines TRBV6-4 with TRBJ2-3; 7 bases agree with TRBD1. The junction had 8 bases not matched to a gene; V was cut back by 2 bases and J by 9 bases. The CDR3 runs to 14 residues. Per the germline V gene, CDR1 is MRHNA and CDR2 is SNTAGT. The CDR3 loop is CASSDSPTGATQYF. The CDR3 DNA follows: TGTGCCAGCAGTGACAGTCCTACAGGGGCGACGCAGTATTTT.

CDR3 residues: CASKDRPSSYEQYF. DNA for the CDR3: TGTGCCAGCAAAGACAGGCCGAGCTCCTACGAGCAGTACTTC. The rearrangement joins TRBV27 to TRBJ2-7; TRBD1 is a possible D gene (6 bases). V gave up 7 bases and J gave up 0 bases, with 13 bases separating them. Germline loops: CDR1 MNHEY, CDR2 SMNVEV (reference sequence). CDR3 length: 14 residues.

The genes are TRBV6-4 and TRBJ2-1; possible D gene TRBD1, 6 bases. The V gene lost 2 bases and the J gene lost 6 bases, with 17 bases spanning the gap. Germline lookup yields CDR1 MRHNA and CDR2 SNTAGT. The CDR3 is 16 residues long. The CDR3 nucleotides read TGTGCCAGCAGTGACGAATCTAGCCAAGGGGGCAATGAGCAGTTCTTC. This codes for CASSDESSQGGNEQFF.

In its sample, this clone was seen a few times. The rearrangement links TRBV6-5 to TRBJ2-7; D is unresolved. The V and J ends lost 6 bases and 6 bases respectively, with 12 bases between them. The CDR3 covers 12 residues. Germline V lookup: CDR1 MNHEY, CDR2 SVGAGI. The CDR3 protein is CASSGYSGEQYF. In DNA, the CDR3 is TGTGCCAGCAGCGGGTACTCGGGCGAGCAGTACTTC.

The J gene is TRBJ1-2, the V gene TRBV7-9; D is ambiguous. The germline CDR1 and CDR2 sequences are SEHNR and FQNEAQ (reference sequence). This CDR3 spans 13 amino acids. Trimming took 1 base from V and 7 from J, leaving 10 bases between them. This chain's CDR3 is CASSLERGSGYTF. In DNA, the CDR3 is TGTGCCAGCAGCTTAGAACGGGGTAGTGGCTACACCTTC.

This clone was observed at least ten times. This chain links TRBV29-1 with TRBJ2-3; D remains ambiguous. The CDR3 is 14 residues long. Germline CDR1 and CDR2: SQVTM and ANQGSEA. Trimming stripped 1 base from V and 6 bases from J, with 14 bases between. CDR3 protein: CSVEVVGPPDTQYF. In nucleotides, the CDR3 is TGCAGCGTTGAAGTAGTCGGCCCTCCGGATACGCAGTATTTT.

This clone was observed at least ten times. This chain links TRBV7-9 with TRBJ2-7; D is unclear. Between the trimmed V and J ends, which lost 5 bases and 2 bases, there was a span of 7 bases. Germline-derived CDR1 and CDR2 are SEHNR and FQNEAQ (reference sequence). This CDR3 has 12 amino acids. DNA for the CDR3: TGTGCCAGCAGCCCCAACACCTACGAGCAGTACTTC. Residues: CASSPNTYEQYF.

The chain combines TRBV25-1 with TRBJ2-5; TRBD2 aligns across 9 bases. Germline trimming cut 6 bases from V and 3 bases from J; bases unmatched to any gene: 5. Germline-derived CDR1 and CDR2 are MGHDK and SYGVNS. This CDR3 has 14 amino acids. The DNA for the CDR3 is TGTGCCAGCAGGATAGCGGGAGCGGAAGAGACCCAGTACTTC. This encodes CASRIAGAEETQYF.

This clone was counted once. The chain links TRBV10-3 to TRBJ2-1; 7 bases match TRBD1. The V and J ends lost 8 bases and 6 bases, in that order; junction bases with no gene match: 4. The CDR3 is 12 amino acids. Germline CDR1 reads ENHRY; CDR2 reads SYGVKD. For the CDR3, the DNA is TGTGCCATCCGACAGGGCAGCAATGAGCAGTTCTTC. Protein sequence: CAIRQGSNEQFF.

This rearrangement joins TRBV14 to TRBJ2-1, with TRBD1 as a possible D gene (5 bases). The CDR3 is 19 residues long. The V and J ends lost 1 base and 5 bases respectively, with 24 bases between them. Germline assignment: CDR1 SGHDN and CDR2 FVKESK. The CDR3 DNA is TGTGCCAGCAGCCAAGGGGGTCTAAGGGGTTTAAGGTCAGACAATGAGCAGTTCTTC. Its protein is CASSQGGLRGLRSDNEQFF.

The V and J genes are TRBV5-8 and TRBJ1-5; a weak D match, TRBD1 (5 bases). The V and J ends lost 4 bases and 7 bases respectively, with 18 bases between them. Germline-derived CDR1 and CDR2 are SGHTS and YDEGEE. The CDR3 is 15 residues long. CDR3 sequence: CASSGAGMNRQPQHF. CDR3 coding DNA: TGTGCCAGCAGCGGCGCAGGGATGAATAGGCAGCCCCAGCATTTT.

This clone has a single count. The chain links TRBV2 to TRBJ2-2; maybe TRBD1 (5 bases). The CDR3 length is 16 residues. V was pared by 8 bases and J by 7 bases, with 23 bases between. CDR1 SNHLY and CDR2 FYNNEI come from the germline V gene. CDR3 sequence (DNA): TGTGCCAGCCGACTTACCTGGCAGGGCGACGTCGGGGAGCTGTTTTTT. Residues: CASRLTWQGDVGELFF.

The chain links TRBV27 to TRBJ1-1; 7 positions agree with TRBD1. Germline CDR1 reads MNHEY; CDR2 reads SMNVEV (reference sequence). Trimming at V came to 2 bases and at J to 4 bases, leaving 4 bases not matched to a gene. CDR3 length: 14 residues. The CDR3 nucleotides read TGTGCCAGCAGTTTAACAGGGGTGGCCACTGAAGCTTTCTTT. This codes for CASSLTGVATEAFF.

This clone was seen a handful of times. The chain recombines TRBV25-1 with TRBJ2-3, with 8 bases aligning to TRBD2. Germline assignment: CDR1 MGHDK and CDR2 SYGVNS. This CDR3 is built from 18 residues. The trim removed 4 bases at V and 5 bases at J, leaving 17 bases unmatched. CDR3 sequence (DNA): TGTGCCAGCAGTGTCCCTGGGGTCCCCCGGGAGGGCCAAGATACGCAGTATTTT. Residues: CASSVPGVPREGQDTQYF. The variable domain in full, completed from reference TRBV25-1 and TRBJ2-3, reads EADIYQTPRYLVIGTGKKITLECSQTMGHDKMYWYQQDPGMELHLIHYSYGVNSTEKGDLSSESTVSRIRTEHFPLTLESARPSHTSQYLCASSVPGVPREGQDTQYFGPGTRLTVL.

This chain uses TRBV19 with TRBJ1-1; D unresolved. The CDR3 length is 13 residues. The V and J ends lost 2 bases and 1 base respectively, with 5 bases between them. The germline V gene encodes CDR1 LNHDA and CDR2 SQIVND (reference sequence). CDR3 nucleotide sequence: TGTGCCAGTAGTATACACCCGAACACTGAAGCTTTCTTT. Amino acids: CASSIHPNTEAFF.

The V call is TRBV15, the J call TRBJ2-3, with 11 bases that match TRBD1. With 9 bases clipped from V and 1 base from J, the junction kept 3 bases outside the gene matches. The CDR3 consists of 14 residues. CDR1 is LNHNV, CDR2 YYDKDF, per germline (reference sequence). CDR3 bases: TGTGCCACTGGACAGGGGGCCGGCACAGATACGCAGTATTTT. This codes for CATGQGAGTDTQYF.

This clone turned up a few times. The gene calls are TRBV6-5 and TRBJ2-7; a possible D gene is TRBD1 (6 bases). Trimming took 0 bases from V and 5 from J, leaving 11 bases between them. This CDR3 has 14 amino acids. From germline, CDR1 is MNHEY and CDR2 SVGAGI. In nucleotides, the CDR3 is TGTGCCAGCAGTTACTCGGTAGGGGGTAACGAGCAGTACTTC. Translation gives CASSYSVGGNEQYF.

This clone has at least ten counts. The rearrangement links TRBV14 to TRBJ2-3, with TRBD2 identical over 11 bases. V dropped 4 bases and J dropped 4; count of bases not matched to a gene: 1. CDR3 length equals 14 residues. The germline V gene has CDR1 SGHDN and CDR2 FVKESK. CDR3 sequence (DNA): TGTGCCAGCAGCCGGGGACTAGCGGCAGATACGCAGTATTTT. Its translation: CASSRGLAADTQYF.

The chain combines TRBV28 with TRBJ2-2; a possible D gene is TRBD2 (6 bases). Trimming left V 4 bases short and J 1 base short, with 22 bases between. Germline CDR1 MDHEN, CDR2 SYDVKM. The CDR3 totals 19 residues. The CDR3 region is CASSSTDYSKLRNTGELFF. The DNA of the CDR3 is TGTGCCAGCAGTTCCACGGACTATTCCAAATTGAGGAACACCGGGGAGCTGTTTTTT.

The chain employs TRBV10-1 and TRBJ2-2; D is ambiguous. Germline V gene lookup returns CDR1 WNHNN and CDR2 SYGVQD (reference sequence). V dropped 2 bases and J dropped 5 bases, with 9 bases sitting between them. The CDR3 runs 14 residues. The CDR3 loop reads CASSEDLGTGELFF. The CDR3 nucleotides read TGCGCCAGCAGTGAGGACCTGGGGACCGGGGAGCTGTTTTTT.

The chain is built from TRBV14 and TRBJ2-3; D is tentatively TRBD1 or TRBD2 (5 bases each). Deletions cut 3 bases from V and 0 bases from J, with 10 bases between. The CDR3 covers 15 residues. Germline V gene lookup returns CDR1 SGHDN and CDR2 FVKESK. The CDR3 protein is CASSHWDPSTDTQYF. CDR3 DNA: TGTGCCAGCAGCCATTGGGACCCTAGCACAGATACGCAGTATTTT.

V is TRBV14 and J is TRBJ2-7; D tentatively reads TRBD1 or TRBD2 (5 bases each). Trimming stripped 5 bases from V and 4 bases from J, with 15 bases between. This CDR3 has 14 amino acids. CDR1 and CDR2 from the germline V gene are SGHDN and FVKESK. For the CDR3, the DNA is TGTGCCAGCAGCGATTGGGGGAGACAGTACGAGCAGTACTTC. Its protein is CASSDWGRQYEQYF.

The chain has TRBV28 and TRBJ2-7, with 7 bases aligning to TRBD1. CDR1 and CDR2 from the germline V gene are MDHEN and SYDVKM. With V trimmed by 5 bases and J by 3 bases, 10 bases remained unmatched. The CDR3 is 15 amino acids. Written as DNA, the CDR3 is TGTGCCAGCAGTACCCTGGGGACAGCCTACTACGAGCAGTACTTC. Amino acids: CASSTLGTAYYEQYF.

In its sample, this clone was seen a few times. V and J are TRBV7-6 and TRBJ2-7, with 7 bases aligning to TRBD1. The CDR3 sequence is 16 residues long. Trimming took 5 bases from V and 0 from J; bases not matched to a gene: 10. Germline assignment: CDR1 SGHVS and CDR2 FNYEAQ. As DNA, the CDR3 is TGTGCCAGCAGCGGTGCCGGGACAGCTAGCTCCTACGAGCAGTACTTC. It encodes CASSGAGTASSYEQYF.

V is TRBV7-9 and J is TRBJ2-7, with D possibly matching TRBD1 (7 bases). The CDR3 extends over 15 amino acids. The ends were cut back, 2 bases at V and 11 bases at J, with 22 bases in the middle. CDR1 and CDR2 from the germline V gene are SEHNR and FQNEAQ (reference sequence). The CDR3 reads CASSLPAGQFPGEYF. CDR3 coding DNA: TGTGCCAGCAGCTTACCCGCGGGACAGTTCCCTGGGGAGTACTTC.